This T cell receptor (beta chain) was recovered during a study of neoadjuvant nivolumab and ipilimumab in lung cancer. TCRdb's copy holds only in-frame clones and misses some; the assay was immunoSEQ multiplex PCR. The sample lists 25,000 to 30,000 clones, approximately 78% occurring once. Per the germline V gene, CDR1 is GTSNPN and CDR2 is SVGIG (reference sequence). V lost 3 bases to trimming and J lost 5 bases, with 4 bases between them. The CDR3 spans 11 residues. The rearrangement uses TRBV30 and TRBJ2-2; no clear D gene. The receptor was derived from an adult with non-small cell lung cancer. The sequenced sample was tumor tissue, obtained after neoadjuvant nivolumab, alone or with ipilimumab, at or shortly before surgery. The CDR3 reads CAWRGTGELFF. CDR3 nucleotide sequence: TGTGCCTGGAGGGGAACCGGGGAGCTGTTTTTT.